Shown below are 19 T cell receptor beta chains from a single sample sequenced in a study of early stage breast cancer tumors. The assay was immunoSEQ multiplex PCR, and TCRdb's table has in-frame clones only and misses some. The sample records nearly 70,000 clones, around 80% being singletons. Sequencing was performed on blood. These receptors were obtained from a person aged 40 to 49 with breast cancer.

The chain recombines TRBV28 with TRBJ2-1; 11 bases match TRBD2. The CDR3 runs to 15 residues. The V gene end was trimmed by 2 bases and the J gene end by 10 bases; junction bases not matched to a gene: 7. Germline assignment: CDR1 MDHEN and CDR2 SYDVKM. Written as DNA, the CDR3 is TGTGCCAGCAGTTTAGCCCTAGCGGGAGGAAGGGAGCAGTTCTTC. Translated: CASSLALAGGREQFF.

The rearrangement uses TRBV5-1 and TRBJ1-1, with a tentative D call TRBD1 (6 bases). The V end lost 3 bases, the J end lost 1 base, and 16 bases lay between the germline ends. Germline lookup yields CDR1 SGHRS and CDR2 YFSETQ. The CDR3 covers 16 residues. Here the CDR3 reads CASSSRYRAANTEAFF. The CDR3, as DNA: TGCGCCAGCAGCTCAAGATACAGGGCCGCGAACACTGAAGCTTTCTTT. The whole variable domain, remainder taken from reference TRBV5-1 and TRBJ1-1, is KAGVTQTPRYLIKTRGQQVTLSCSPISGHRSVSWYQQTPGQGLQFLFEYFSETQRNKGNFPGRFSGRQFSNSRSEMNVSTLELGDSALYLCASSSRYRAANTEAFFGQGTRLTVV.

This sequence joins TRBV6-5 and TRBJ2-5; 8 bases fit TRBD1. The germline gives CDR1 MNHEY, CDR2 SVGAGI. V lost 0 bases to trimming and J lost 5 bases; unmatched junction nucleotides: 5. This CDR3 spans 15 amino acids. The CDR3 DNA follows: TGTGCCAGCAGTTACTCCGCAGGGGGCGCGGAGACCCAGTACTTC. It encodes CASSYSAGGAETQYF.

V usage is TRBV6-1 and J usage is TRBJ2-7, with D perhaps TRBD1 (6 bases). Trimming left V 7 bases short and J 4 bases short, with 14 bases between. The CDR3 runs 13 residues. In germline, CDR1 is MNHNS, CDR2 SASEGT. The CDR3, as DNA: TGTGCCAGCATTTTGTCGACAGGTTACGAGCAGTACTTC. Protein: CASILSTGYEQYF.

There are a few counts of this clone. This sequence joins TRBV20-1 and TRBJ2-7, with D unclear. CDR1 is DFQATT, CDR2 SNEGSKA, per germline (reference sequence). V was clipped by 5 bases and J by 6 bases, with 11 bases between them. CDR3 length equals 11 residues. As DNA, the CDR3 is TGCAGTGCTGCAGACACGTTCGAGCAGTACTTC. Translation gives CSAADTFEQYF.

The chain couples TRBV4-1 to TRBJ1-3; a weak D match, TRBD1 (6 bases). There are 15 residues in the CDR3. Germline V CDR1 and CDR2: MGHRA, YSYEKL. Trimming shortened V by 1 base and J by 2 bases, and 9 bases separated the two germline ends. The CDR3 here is CASSQGQGPGNTIYF. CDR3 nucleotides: TGCGCCAGCAGCCAAGGGCAGGGGCCTGGAAACACCATATATTTT.

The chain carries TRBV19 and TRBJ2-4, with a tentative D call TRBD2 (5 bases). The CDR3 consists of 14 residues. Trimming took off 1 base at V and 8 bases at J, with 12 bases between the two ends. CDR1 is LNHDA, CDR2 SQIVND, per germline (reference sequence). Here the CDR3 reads CASSIAGIGDIQYF. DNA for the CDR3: TGTGCCAGTAGTATAGCGGGGATTGGGGACATTCAGTACTTC.

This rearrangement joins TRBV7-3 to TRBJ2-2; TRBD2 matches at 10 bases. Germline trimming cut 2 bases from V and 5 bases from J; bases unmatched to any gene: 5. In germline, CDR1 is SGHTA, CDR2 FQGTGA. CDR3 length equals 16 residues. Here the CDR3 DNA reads TGTGCCAGCAGCTTAGGGCTAGCGGGAGTTACCGGGGAGCTGTTTTTT. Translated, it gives CASSLGLAGVTGELFF.

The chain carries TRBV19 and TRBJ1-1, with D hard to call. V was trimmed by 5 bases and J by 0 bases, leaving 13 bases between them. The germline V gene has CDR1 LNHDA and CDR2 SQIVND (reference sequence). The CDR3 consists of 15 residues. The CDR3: CASSSLGTLNTEAFF. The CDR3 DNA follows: TGTGCCAGTAGTTCTCTCGGAACATTGAACACTGAAGCTTTCTTT.

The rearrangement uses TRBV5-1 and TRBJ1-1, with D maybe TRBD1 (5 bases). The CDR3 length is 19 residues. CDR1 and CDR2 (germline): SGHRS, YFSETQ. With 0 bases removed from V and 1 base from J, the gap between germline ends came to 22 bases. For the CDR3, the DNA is TGCGCCAGCAGCTTGGCCAAGCAGCAGGGATTACGGGGGAACACTGAAGCTTTCTTT. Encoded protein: CASSLAKQQGLRGNTEAFF. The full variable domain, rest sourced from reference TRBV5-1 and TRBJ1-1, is KAGVTQTPRYLIKTRGQQVTLSCSPISGHRSVSWYQQTPGQGLQFLFEYFSETQRNKGNFPGRFSGRQFSNSRSEMNVSTLELGDSALYLCASSLAKQQGLRGNTEAFFGQGTRLTVV.

CDR3 in DNA: TGTGCCAGTGGGACAGGTAATTGGTATGGCTACACCTTC. This sequence encodes CASGTGNWYGYTF. The chain joins TRBV28 to TRBJ1-2; 8 nucleotides line up with TRBD1. CDR3 length: 13 residues. Per germline, CDR1 MDHEN and CDR2 SYDVKM. The V gene end was trimmed by 9 bases and the J gene end by 5 bases; junction bases not matched to a gene: 8.

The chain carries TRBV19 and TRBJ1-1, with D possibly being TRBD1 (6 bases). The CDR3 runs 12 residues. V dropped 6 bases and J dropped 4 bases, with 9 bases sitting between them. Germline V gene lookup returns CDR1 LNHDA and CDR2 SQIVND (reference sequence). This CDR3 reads CASRWGATEAFF. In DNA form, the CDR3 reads TGTGCCAGTAGATGGGGGGCCACTGAAGCTTTCTTT. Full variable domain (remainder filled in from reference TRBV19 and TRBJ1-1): DGGITQSPKYLFRKEGQNVTLSCEQNLNHDAMYWYRQDPGQGLRLIYYSQIVNDFQKGDIAEGYSVSREKKESFPLTVTSAQKNPTAFYLCASRWGATEAFFGQGTRLTVV.

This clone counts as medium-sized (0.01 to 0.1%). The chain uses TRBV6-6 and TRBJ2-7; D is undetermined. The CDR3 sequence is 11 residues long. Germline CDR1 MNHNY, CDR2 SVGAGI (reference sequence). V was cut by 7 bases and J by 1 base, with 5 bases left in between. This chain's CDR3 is CASTSSYEQYF. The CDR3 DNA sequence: TGTGCCAGCACTAGTTCCTACGAGCAGTACTTC.

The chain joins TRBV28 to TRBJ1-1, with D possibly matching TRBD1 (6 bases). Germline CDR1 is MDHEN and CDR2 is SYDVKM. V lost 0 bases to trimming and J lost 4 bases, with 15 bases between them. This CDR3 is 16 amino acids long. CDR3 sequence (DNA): TGTGCCAGCAGTTTATGGGGACCTGGGGACATCACTGAAGCTTTCTTT. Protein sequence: CASSLWGPGDITEAFF.

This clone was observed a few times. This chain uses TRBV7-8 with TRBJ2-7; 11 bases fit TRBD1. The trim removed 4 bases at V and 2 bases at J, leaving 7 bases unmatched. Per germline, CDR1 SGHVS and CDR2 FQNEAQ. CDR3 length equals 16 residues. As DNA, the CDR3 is TGTGCCAGCAGCTCGGGACAGGGGGACCTCCCCTACGAGCAGTACTTC. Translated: CASSSGQGDLPYEQYF.

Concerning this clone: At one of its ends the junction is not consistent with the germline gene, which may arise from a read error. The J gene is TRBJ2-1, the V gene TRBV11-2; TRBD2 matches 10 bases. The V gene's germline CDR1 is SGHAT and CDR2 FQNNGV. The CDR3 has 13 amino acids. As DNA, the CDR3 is TGTGCCAGCAGCCCCACTGAGAATAGCGGGGGGCTCTTC. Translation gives CASSPTENSGGLF.

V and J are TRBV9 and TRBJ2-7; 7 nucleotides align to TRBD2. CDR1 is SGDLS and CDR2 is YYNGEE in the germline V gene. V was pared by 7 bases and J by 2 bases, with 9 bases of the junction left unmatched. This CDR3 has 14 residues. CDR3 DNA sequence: TGTGCCAGCCAAGCCCCGGGACTAACCTACGAGCAGTACTTC. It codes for CASQAPGLTYEQYF.

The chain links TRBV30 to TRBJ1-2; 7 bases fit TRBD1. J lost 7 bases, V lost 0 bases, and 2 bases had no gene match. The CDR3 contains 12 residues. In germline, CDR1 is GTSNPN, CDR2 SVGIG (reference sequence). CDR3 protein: CAWSVTGSGYTF. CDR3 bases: TGTGCCTGGAGTGTGACAGGGTCTGGCTACACCTTC.

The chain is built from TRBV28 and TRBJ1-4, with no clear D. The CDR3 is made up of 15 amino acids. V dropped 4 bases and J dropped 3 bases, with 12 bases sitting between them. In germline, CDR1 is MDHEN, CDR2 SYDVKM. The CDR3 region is CASSSPFLSNEKLFF. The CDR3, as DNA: TGTGCCAGCAGTTCCCCTTTTCTCTCTAATGAAAAACTGTTTTTT. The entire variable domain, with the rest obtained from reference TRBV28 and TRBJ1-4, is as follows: DVKVTQSSRYLVKRTGEKVFLECVQDMDHENMFWYRQDPGLGLRLIYFSYDVKMKEKGDIPEGYSVSREKKERFSLILESASTNQTSMYLCASSSPFLSNEKLFFGSGTQLSVL.